This passage covers 5 T cell receptor beta chains from one sample sequenced in a study of tumor-infiltrating lymphocytes in oesophageal squamous cell carcinoma. TCRdb called the PCR reads again in MiXCR, with one record for every CDR3 protein. The sample holds about 12,000 distinct CDR3 sequences; 50% to 60% are singletons and the top ten take roughly 30%. The sequenced sample consisted of esophageal tumor tissue. The receptors stem from a female donor with esophageal squamous cell carcinoma.

This clonotype is labeled medium-sized. The chain has TRBV10-3 and TRBJ2-7, with 9 bases matching TRBD1. Germline CDR1 reads ENHRY; CDR2 reads SYGVKD. CDR3 length: 13 amino acids. V was clipped by 9 bases and J by 6 bases; unmatched bases: 9. CDR3 residues: CAMAGTGFIEQYF. For the CDR3, the DNA is TGTGCCATGGCCGGGACAGGGTTTATCGAGCAGTACTTC.

The chain couples TRBV10-2 to TRBJ2-7; 9 bases fit TRBD1. The CDR3 contains 14 residues. The trim removed 8 bases at V and 3 bases at J, leaving 8 bases unmatched. The germline gives CDR1 WSHSY, CDR2 SAAADI. The CDR3 loop reads CASLRDRVDYEQYF. In DNA form, the CDR3 reads TGCGCCAGCCTCCGGGACAGGGTCGACTACGAGCAGTACTTC.

The gene calls are TRBV2 and TRBJ1-5; D unclear. The CDR3 has 14 residues. Germline V gene data show CDR1 as SNHLY and CDR2 as FYNNEI. V was pared by 5 bases and J by 2 bases, with 10 bases between. CDR3 in amino acids: CASSPYRGNQPQHF. In nucleotides, the CDR3 is TGTGCCAGCAGTCCCTACCGTGGCAATCAGCCCCAGCATTTT. The whole variable domain, filled in from reference TRBV2 and TRBJ1-5, reads EPEVTQTPSHQVTQMGQEVILRCVPISNHLYFYWYRQILGQKVEFLVSFYNNEISEKSEIFDDQFSVERPDGSNFTLKIRSTKLEDSAMYFCASSPYRGNQPQHFGDGTRLSIL.

This clonotype has a handful of counts. CDR3 sequence: CASSSQGNTIYF. The CDR3 nucleotides read TGTGCCAGCAGCTCCCAAGGAAACACCATATATTTT. This sequence joins TRBV7-9 and TRBJ1-3, with D uncertain. This CDR3 region has 12 residues. V lost 4 bases and J lost 4, with 5 bases in between. Germline CDR1 is SEHNR and CDR2 is FQNEAQ (reference sequence).

In nucleotides, the CDR3 is TGTGCTATCAGGGATGGTGAGGGGGCCAACGTCCTGACTTTC. It specifies CAIRDGEGANVLTF. The V and J genes are TRBV7-6 and TRBJ2-6, with a tentative D call TRBD1 (5 bases). CDR3 size: 14 residues. Germline CDR1 and CDR2: SGHVS and FNYEAQ.